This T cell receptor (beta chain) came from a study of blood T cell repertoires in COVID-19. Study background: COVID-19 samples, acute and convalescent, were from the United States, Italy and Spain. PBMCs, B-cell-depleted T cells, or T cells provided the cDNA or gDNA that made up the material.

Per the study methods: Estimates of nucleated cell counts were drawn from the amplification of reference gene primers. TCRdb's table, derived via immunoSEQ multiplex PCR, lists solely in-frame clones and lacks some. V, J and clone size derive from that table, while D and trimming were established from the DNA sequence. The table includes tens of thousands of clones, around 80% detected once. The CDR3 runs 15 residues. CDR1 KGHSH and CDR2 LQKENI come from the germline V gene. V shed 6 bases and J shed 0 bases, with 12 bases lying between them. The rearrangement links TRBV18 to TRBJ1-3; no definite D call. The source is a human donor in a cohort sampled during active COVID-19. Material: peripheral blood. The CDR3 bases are TGTGCCAGCTCCCAACCAGGAAGCTCTGGAAACACCATATATTTT. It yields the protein CASSQPGSSGNTIYF.